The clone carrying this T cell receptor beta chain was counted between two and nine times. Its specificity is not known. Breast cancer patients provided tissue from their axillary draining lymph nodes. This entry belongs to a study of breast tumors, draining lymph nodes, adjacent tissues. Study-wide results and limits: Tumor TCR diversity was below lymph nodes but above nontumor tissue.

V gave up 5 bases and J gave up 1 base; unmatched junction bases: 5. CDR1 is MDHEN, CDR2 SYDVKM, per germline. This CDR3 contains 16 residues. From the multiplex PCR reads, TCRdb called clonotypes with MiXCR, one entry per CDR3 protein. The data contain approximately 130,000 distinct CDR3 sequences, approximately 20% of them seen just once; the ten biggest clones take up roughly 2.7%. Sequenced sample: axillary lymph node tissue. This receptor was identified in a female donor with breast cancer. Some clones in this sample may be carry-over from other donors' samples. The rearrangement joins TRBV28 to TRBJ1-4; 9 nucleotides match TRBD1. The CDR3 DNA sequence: TGTGCCAGCAGTCAACAGGGGGCGCAAACTAATGAAAAACTGTTTTTT. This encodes CASSQQGAQTNEKLFF.